The clone carrying this TCR beta chain was detected only a few times. TCRdb recomputed clones from the PCR reads via MiXCR. The profile shows 20,000 to 25,000 clones, about a quarter of them singletons. This record comes from a study of metastatic and nonmetastatic thyroid tumors. Before thyroid surgery, none of the patients had received any treatment. The CDR3 covers 15 residues. The junction had 9 bases not matched to a gene; V was cut back by 2 bases and J by 5 bases. The rearrangement joins TRBV12-3 or TRBV12-4 to TRBJ2-7, with 7 bases lining up with TRBD1. This TCR was sampled from a female donor with papillary thyroid cancer or a benign thyroid nodule (not recorded which). Some clones in this sample may be carry-over from other donors' samples. What was sequenced was tumor tissue. As DNA, the CDR3 is TGTGCCAGCAGTTTATTATACAGGGGTACCCACGAGCAGTACTTC. Its protein is CASSLLYRGTHEQYF.